Listed below are T cell receptor beta chains from one sample, sequenced in a study of T cell responses to AZD1222 COVID-19 vaccine. The method was immunoSEQ multiplex PCR; TCRdb's version includes in-frame clones alone and lacks a portion of them. The data contain about 130,000 clones, approximately 83% of them singletons. The sample here was peripheral blood, taken on day 0 of AZD1222 vaccination. These receptors all stem from an adult in good health. Both conserved end residues are part of each CDR3. Each record gives: J gene, clone size, V gene, D gene, CDR3 DNA, CDR3 protein. D genes are given only for firm matches. Rows may omit the clone size; those that give it use once, few, many or a size class.

j_gene: TRBJ1-6
abundance: -
v_gene: TRBV3-1/TRBV3-2
d_gene: -
CDR3nt: TGTGCCAGCAGCCATCGACAGGCCGGTTCACCCCTCCACTTT
CDR3aa: CASSHRQAGSPLHF

j_gene: TRBJ2-7
abundance: -
v_gene: TRBV13
d_gene: -
CDR3nt: TGTGCCAGCAGCCCCACCGGGGCCCGCAAGCAGTACTTC
CDR3aa: CASSPTGARKQYF

j_gene: TRBJ2-4
abundance: -
v_gene: TRBV27
d_gene: TRBD2
CDR3nt: TGTGCCAGCAGTTCTCCGGGACTAGCGGGACCCGGGGACATTCAGTACTTC
CDR3aa: CASSSPGLAGPGDIQYF

j_gene: TRBJ1-1
abundance: -
v_gene: TRBV5-3
d_gene: -
CDR3nt: TGTGCCAGAAGCTTGAACAGGGATGTGTCTGAAGCTTTCTTT
CDR3aa: CARSLNRDVSEAFF

j_gene: TRBJ2-3
abundance: -
v_gene: TRBV24-1
d_gene: TRBD1
CDR3nt: TGTGCCACCCCGGGACAGTCCCTGCGAGATACGCAGTATTTT
CDR3aa: CATPGQSLRDTQYF

j_gene: TRBJ2-2
abundance: once
v_gene: TRBV18
d_gene: -
CDR3nt: TGTGCCAGCTCACCTTTGGACACCGGGGAGCTGTTTTTT
CDR3aa: CASSPLDTGELFF

j_gene: TRBJ1-5
abundance: -
v_gene: TRBV5-5
d_gene: -
CDR3nt: TGTGCCAGCAGCTTGTATAGCTCAGTCAGCAATCAGCCCCAGCATTTT
CDR3aa: CASSLYSSVSNQPQHF

j_gene: TRBJ2-1
abundance: -
v_gene: TRBV14
d_gene: -
CDR3nt: TGTGCCAGCAGCCAACGGTACCCGGCGAGTGAGCAGTTCTTC
CDR3aa: CASSQRYPASEQFF

j_gene: TRBJ2-3
abundance: -
v_gene: TRBV5-1
d_gene: -
CDR3nt: TGCGCCAGCAGCTTGGTGGCTACTACAGATACGCAGTATTTT
CDR3aa: CASSLVATTDTQYF

j_gene: TRBJ1-1
abundance: -
v_gene: TRBV6-5
d_gene: -
CDR3nt: TGTGCCAGCACTAAGCCCCGGGGCAGTTACACTGAAGCTTTCTTT
CDR3aa: CASTKPRGSYTEAFF

j_gene: TRBJ2-3
abundance: -
v_gene: TRBV7-3
d_gene: TRBD2
CDR3nt: TGTGCCAGCAGACGAACTAGCGGTAGCACAGATACGCAGTATTTT
CDR3aa: CASRRTSGSTDTQYF

j_gene: TRBJ1-1
abundance: few
v_gene: TRBV10-3
d_gene: -
CDR3nt: TGTGCCATCAGGGACACCTTGAACACTGAAGCTTTCTTT
CDR3aa: CAIRDTLNTEAFF

j_gene: TRBJ2-3
abundance: -
v_gene: TRBV7-3
d_gene: TRBD2
CDR3nt: TGTGCCAGCACCAAGACTAGCGGGGGGACAGATACGCAGTATTTT
CDR3aa: CASTKTSGGTDTQYF

j_gene: TRBJ2-1
abundance: -
v_gene: TRBV5-5
d_gene: TRBD1
CDR3nt: TGTGCCAGCAGCCTGGGACAGGGGGCTCATCCCTACAATGAGCAGTTCTTC
CDR3aa: CASSLGQGAHPYNEQFF

j_gene: TRBJ2-3
abundance: -
v_gene: TRBV30
d_gene: TRBD2
CDR3nt: TGTGCCTGGAGTGACGGGGGGGCCGACACGCAGTATTTT
CDR3aa: CAWSDGGADTQYF

j_gene: TRBJ2-7
abundance: -
v_gene: TRBV13
d_gene: -
CDR3nt: TGTGCCAGCAGCTGGACCCCGACGGATACCATCCGAGACAACCCCTACGAGCAGTACTTC
CDR3aa: CASSWTPTDTIRDNPYEQYF

j_gene: TRBJ2-7
abundance: -
v_gene: TRBV28
d_gene: -
CDR3nt: TGTGCCAGCAGTTTAGGAACCTACGAGCAGTACTTC
CDR3aa: CASSLGTYEQYF

j_gene: TRBJ1-5
abundance: -
v_gene: TRBV19
d_gene: -
CDR3nt: TGTGCCAGTAGCATACCGCCAGGGCTAAGGCAGCCCCAGCATTTT
CDR3aa: CASSIPPGLRQPQHF

j_gene: TRBJ1-5
abundance: -
v_gene: TRBV5-6
d_gene: TRBD1
CDR3nt: TGTGCCAGCAGCTACGGACAGGGGAGCAATCAGCCCCAGCATTTT
CDR3aa: CASSYGQGSNQPQHF

j_gene: TRBJ1-3
abundance: -
v_gene: TRBV6-6
d_gene: -
CDR3nt: TGTGCCAGCAGTATAGACAGCTCGCTAGGAAACACCATATATTTT
CDR3aa: CASSIDSSLGNTIYF

j_gene: TRBJ2-7
abundance: -
v_gene: TRBV19
d_gene: -
CDR3nt: TGTGCCACCTCCTTCGGAGGCCGCTCCTACGAGCAGTACTTC
CDR3aa: CATSFGGRSYEQYF

j_gene: TRBJ1-2
abundance: -
v_gene: TRBV24-1
d_gene: -
CDR3nt: TGTGCCACCAGTGATTTGTGGGGGGTGTCTGGCTACACCTTC
CDR3aa: CATSDLWGVSGYTF

j_gene: TRBJ2-2
abundance: -
v_gene: TRBV7-9
d_gene: -
CDR3nt: TGTGCCAGCAGCCCCACGAGGGCCGCGGGAACCGGGGAGCTGTTTTTT
CDR3aa: CASSPTRAAGTGELFF

j_gene: TRBJ2-5
abundance: -
v_gene: TRBV9
d_gene: -
CDR3nt: TGTGCCAGCAGCGTAGGAGGGGGTACAGAGACCCAGTACTTC
CDR3aa: CASSVGGGTETQYF

j_gene: TRBJ1-1
abundance: -
v_gene: TRBV7-9
d_gene: -
CDR3nt: TGTGCCAGCAGCTTAGAATTAGGGAACACTGAAGCTTTCTTT
CDR3aa: CASSLELGNTEAFF

j_gene: TRBJ1-4
abundance: -
v_gene: TRBV5-6
d_gene: TRBD1
CDR3nt: TGTGCCAGCAGTTCCCGGGACAGGGTATTTGGAAAACTGTTTTTT
CDR3aa: CASSSRDRVFGKLFF

j_gene: TRBJ2-7
abundance: -
v_gene: TRBV7-6
d_gene: TRBD2
CDR3nt: TGTGCCAGCAGCTTAGCCCCAACTAGCGGGGGCTACGAGCAGTACTTC
CDR3aa: CASSLAPTSGGYEQYF

j_gene: TRBJ2-3
abundance: -
v_gene: TRBV4-1
d_gene: TRBD2
CDR3nt: TGCGCCAGCAGCCAAGACTGGGCGGCGGGGGGCACAGATACGCAGTATTTT
CDR3aa: CASSQDWAAGGTDTQYF

j_gene: TRBJ2-3
abundance: -
v_gene: TRBV30
d_gene: -
CDR3nt: TGTGCCTGGAGTGGGGGCACAGATACGCAGTATTTT
CDR3aa: CAWSGGTDTQYF

j_gene: TRBJ1-5
abundance: -
v_gene: TRBV28
d_gene: -
CDR3nt: TGTGCCAGCAGTTTAGAGTATCAGCCCCAGCATTTT
CDR3aa: CASSLEYQPQHF

j_gene: TRBJ1-2
abundance: few
v_gene: TRBV27
d_gene: -
CDR3nt: TGTGCCAGCCGATTCTCCGACAGCGCGTATGGCTACACCTTC
CDR3aa: CASRFSDSAYGYTF

j_gene: TRBJ1-1
abundance: -
v_gene: TRBV19
d_gene: -
CDR3nt: TGTGCCAGTAGTATTATGACCGGGAACACTGAAGCTTTCTTT
CDR3aa: CASSIMTGNTEAFF

j_gene: TRBJ2-7
abundance: once
v_gene: TRBV7-3
d_gene: TRBD1
CDR3nt: TGTGCCAGCAGCCCCGGGACAGGGAATTACGAGCAGTACTTC
CDR3aa: CASSPGTGNYEQYF

j_gene: TRBJ2-3
abundance: -
v_gene: TRBV10-3
d_gene: -
CDR3nt: TGTGCCATCAGTGATCCGCGCGGGGGCCTACCAGGGACAGATACGCAGTATTTT
CDR3aa: CAISDPRGGLPGTDTQYF

j_gene: TRBJ2-1
abundance: -
v_gene: TRBV7-7
d_gene: -
CDR3nt: TGTGCCAGCAGCTTAGCGCCAGGCGGATACAATGAGCAGTTCTTC
CDR3aa: CASSLAPGGYNEQFF

j_gene: TRBJ1-5
abundance: -
v_gene: TRBV4-1
d_gene: TRBD1
CDR3nt: TGCGCCAGCAGCCATCCAACAGGGGGCGCCTGGGGGAATCAGCCCCAGCATTTT
CDR3aa: CASSHPTGGAWGNQPQHF

j_gene: TRBJ1-1
abundance: -
v_gene: TRBV6-4
d_gene: TRBD1
CDR3nt: TGTGCCAGCAGGCTAGCGGGACAGGCGAACACTGAAGCTTTCTTT
CDR3aa: CASRLAGQANTEAFF

j_gene: TRBJ1-4
abundance: -
v_gene: TRBV5-1
d_gene: -
CDR3nt: TGCGCCAGCAGCTTGGGGACATTCGAGAATGAAAAACTGTTTTTT
CDR3aa: CASSLGTFENEKLFF

j_gene: TRBJ1-3
abundance: -
v_gene: TRBV27
d_gene: -
CDR3nt: TGTGCCAGCAGTTTAGGGGGGGTGGCTGGAAACACCATATATTTT
CDR3aa: CASSLGGVAGNTIYF

j_gene: TRBJ1-3
abundance: -
v_gene: TRBV27
d_gene: -
CDR3nt: TGTGCCAGCAGTCAAGTGAGCTCTGGAAACACCATATATTTT
CDR3aa: CASSQVSSGNTIYF

j_gene: TRBJ1-2
abundance: -
v_gene: TRBV7-9
d_gene: -
CDR3nt: TGTGCCAGCAGCACGGGGGGCGGCTACACCTTC
CDR3aa: CASSTGGGYTF

j_gene: TRBJ2-7
abundance: -
v_gene: TRBV6-4
d_gene: TRBD2
CDR3nt: TGTGCCAGCAGCCCTGGGGGGGAGTGGTACGAGCAGTACTTC
CDR3aa: CASSPGGEWYEQYF

j_gene: TRBJ2-5
abundance: -
v_gene: TRBV3-1/TRBV3-2
d_gene: TRBD1
CDR3nt: TGTGCCAGCAGCCAAGGGTGGACAGGGGCAGGAGGGGAGACCCAGTACTTC
CDR3aa: CASSQGWTGAGGETQYF